This T cell receptor beta chain appears in the sequencing data of a study of beta chain features in type 1 diabetes. Study overall: Sorted cells, approximately 110 million in number, were examined across all samples.

Since all of the isolated RNA was reverse transcribed, expressed TCRB transcripts were what got sequenced. TCRdb keeps only in-frame clones here, not all; method: immunoSEQ multiplex PCR. The repertoire has hundreds of thousands of clones, 30% of them found once; the top ten carry about 0.065%. A remark on this clone: What it recognizes is unknown.

The germline CDR1 and CDR2 sequences are SGHVS and FNYEAQ. The V and J ends lost 3 bases and 0 bases, in that order; junction bases with no gene match: 0. The CDR3 covers 14 residues. Points from the study as a whole: Sequencing of cDNA might inflate the share of cells that strongly express TCR. Diminished insertions and augmented deletions at VDJ junctions characterized type 1 diabetes patients.

The material sequenced was naive CD4+ T cells from blood. The receptor was derived from a man aged 18-30 years in good health. The rearrangement joins TRBV7-6 to TRBJ2-3; 7 bases are a match to TRBD2. CDR3 amino acids: CASSFSGSTDTQYF. CDR3 DNA sequence: TGTGCCAGCAGCTTTAGCGGGAGCACAGATACGCAGTATTTT.